This T cell receptor beta chain stems from a study of blood T cell repertoires in COVID-19. Study as a whole: Collection of acute and convalescent COVID-19 samples took place in the United States, Italy and Spain.

Assay used: immunoSEQ multiplex PCR; TCRdb lists only in-frame clones, some missing. The table has 240,000 or so clones, roughly 86% seen once. The length of the CDR3 is 15 residues. V was shortened by 4 bases and J by 5 bases, with 16 bases between the two germline ends. From germline, CDR1 is KGHDR and CDR2 SFDVKD. This clonotype was sampled from a woman aged 30 to 39 with acute or convalescent COVID-19. The sequenced material came from peripheral blood. This rearrangement joins TRBV24-1 to TRBJ2-5; D is possibly TRBD2 (6 bases). CDR3 amino acids: CATSDPGTSMETQYF. CDR3 bases: TGTGCCACCAGTGACCCGGGGACTTCTATGGAGACCCAGTACTTC.